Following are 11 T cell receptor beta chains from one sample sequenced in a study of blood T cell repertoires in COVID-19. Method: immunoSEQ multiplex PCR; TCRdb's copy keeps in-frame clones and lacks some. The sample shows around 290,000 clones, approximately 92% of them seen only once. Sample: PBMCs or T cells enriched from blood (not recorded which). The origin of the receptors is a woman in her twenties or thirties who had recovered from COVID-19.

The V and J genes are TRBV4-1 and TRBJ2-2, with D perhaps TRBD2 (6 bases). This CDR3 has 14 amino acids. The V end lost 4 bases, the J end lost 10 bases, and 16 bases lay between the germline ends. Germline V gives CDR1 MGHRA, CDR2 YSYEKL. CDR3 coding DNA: TGCGCCAGCAGCCCGGGACTGGTGTCCGAGGAGCTGTTTTTT. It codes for CASSPGLVSEELFF.

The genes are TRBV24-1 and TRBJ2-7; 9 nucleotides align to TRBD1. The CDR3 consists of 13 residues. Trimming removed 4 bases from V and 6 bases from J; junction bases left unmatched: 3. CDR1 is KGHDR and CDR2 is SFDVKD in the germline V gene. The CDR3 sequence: CATSDWGQGEQYF. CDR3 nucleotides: TGTGCCACCAGTGACTGGGGACAGGGCGAGCAGTACTTC.

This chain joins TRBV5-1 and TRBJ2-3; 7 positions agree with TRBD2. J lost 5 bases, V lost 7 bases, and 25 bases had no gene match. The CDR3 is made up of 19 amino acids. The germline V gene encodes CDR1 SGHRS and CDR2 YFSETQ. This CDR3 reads CASPWWIIACDGEGDTQYF. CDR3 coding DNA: TGCGCCAGCCCCTGGTGGATCATTGCTTGCGACGGGGAGGGAGATACGCAGTATTTT.

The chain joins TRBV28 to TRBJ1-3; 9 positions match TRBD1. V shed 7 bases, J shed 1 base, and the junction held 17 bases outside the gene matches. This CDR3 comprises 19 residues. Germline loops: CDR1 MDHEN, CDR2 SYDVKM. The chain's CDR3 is CASTPLFRDRVTSGNTIYF. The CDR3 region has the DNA TGTGCCAGCACCCCTTTATTTCGGGACAGGGTTACGTCTGGAAACACCATATATTTT.

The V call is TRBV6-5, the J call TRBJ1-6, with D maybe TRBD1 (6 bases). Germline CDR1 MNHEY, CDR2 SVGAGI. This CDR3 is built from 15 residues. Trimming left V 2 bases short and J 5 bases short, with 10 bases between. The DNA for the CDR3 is TGTGCCAGCAGTTACCTGGGACAAGATAATTCACCCCTCCACTTT. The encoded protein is CASSYLGQDNSPLHF.

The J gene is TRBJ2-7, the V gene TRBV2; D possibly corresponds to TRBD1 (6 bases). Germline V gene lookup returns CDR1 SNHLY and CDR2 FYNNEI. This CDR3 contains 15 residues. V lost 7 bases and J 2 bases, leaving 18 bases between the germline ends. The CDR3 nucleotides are TGTGCCAGCATCCGGGGCCTCCAGGGGACCTACGAGCAGTACTTC. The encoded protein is CASIRGLQGTYEQYF. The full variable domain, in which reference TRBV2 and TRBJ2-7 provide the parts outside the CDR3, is EPEVTQTPSHQVTQMGQEVILRCVPISNHLYFYWYRQILGQKVEFLVSFYNNEISEKSEIFDDQFSVERPDGSNFTLKIRSTKLEDSAMYFCASIRGLQGTYEQYFGPGTRLTVT.

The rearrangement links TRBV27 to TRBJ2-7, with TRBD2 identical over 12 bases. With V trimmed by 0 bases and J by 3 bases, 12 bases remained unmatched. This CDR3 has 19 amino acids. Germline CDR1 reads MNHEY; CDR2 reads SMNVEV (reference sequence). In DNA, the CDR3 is TGTGCCAGCAGTTTATCGGCTCTAGCGGGAGGGCTATCCAACTACGAGCAGTACTTC. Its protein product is CASSLSALAGGLSNYEQYF.

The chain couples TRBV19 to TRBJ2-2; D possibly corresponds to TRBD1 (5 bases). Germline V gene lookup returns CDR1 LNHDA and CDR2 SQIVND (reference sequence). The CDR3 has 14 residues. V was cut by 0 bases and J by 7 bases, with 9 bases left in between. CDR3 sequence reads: CASSIDGAGGELFF. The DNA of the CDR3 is TGTGCCAGTAGTATAGATGGGGCAGGCGGGGAGCTGTTTTTT. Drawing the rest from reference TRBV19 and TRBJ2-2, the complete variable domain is DGGITQSPKYLFRKEGQNVTLSCEQNLNHDAMYWYRQDPGQGLRLIYYSQIVNDFQKGDIAEGYSVSREKKESFPLTVTSAQKNPTAFYLCASSIDGAGGELFFGEGSRLTVL.

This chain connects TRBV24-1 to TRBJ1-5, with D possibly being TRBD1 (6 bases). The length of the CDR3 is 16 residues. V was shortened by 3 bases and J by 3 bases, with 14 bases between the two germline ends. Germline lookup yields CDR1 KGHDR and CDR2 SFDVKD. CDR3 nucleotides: TGTGCCACCAGTGATACAGGGAGGGGTAACAATCAGCCCCAGCATTTT. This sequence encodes CATSDTGRGNNQPQHF.

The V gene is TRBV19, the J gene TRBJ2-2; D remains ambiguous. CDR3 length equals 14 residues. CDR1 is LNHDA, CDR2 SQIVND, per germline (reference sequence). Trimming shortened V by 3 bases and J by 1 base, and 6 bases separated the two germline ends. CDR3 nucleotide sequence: TGTGCCAGTAGTATCCAAAAGAACACCGGGGAGCTGTTTTTT. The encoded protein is CASSIQKNTGELFF.

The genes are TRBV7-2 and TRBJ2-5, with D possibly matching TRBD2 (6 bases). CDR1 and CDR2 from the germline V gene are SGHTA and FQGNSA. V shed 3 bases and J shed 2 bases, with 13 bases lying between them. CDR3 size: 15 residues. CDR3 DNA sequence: TGTGCCAGCAGCTTGTCGGGGGTAGGGCAAGAGACCCAGTACTTC. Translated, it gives CASSLSGVGQETQYF.